The clone carrying this TCR beta chain was seen ten or more times. Its matching antigen is unknown. The data stem from a study of CD8 T cells in ankylosing spondylitis. The CDR3 runs to 15 residues. V gave up 6 bases and J gave up 2 bases; unmatched junction bases: 8. CDR1 and CDR2 from the germline V gene are MNHEY and SVGAGI. General study points: Within matched ankylosing spondylitis synovial fluid, disease-linked clones were reportedly significantly enriched. Apparently characteristic of ankylosing spondylitis blood was a TCR beta motif (about eight highly homologous variants).

MiXCR was run by TCRdb on the 5' RACE reads, yielding one entry per CDR3 protein. The table shows approximately 130,000 distinct CDR3 sequences, with about an eighth occurring only once. The sequenced sample was blood, either unsorted or a sorted T cell fraction (not recorded which). The V and J genes are TRBV6-5 and TRBJ2-7, with TRBD1 matching over 9 bases. This clonotype was sampled from a female donor with ankylosing spondylitis or in good health (not recorded which). The CDR3 reads CASRITGTGTYEQYF. Here the CDR3 DNA reads TGTGCCAGCAGAATAACCGGGACAGGGACCTACGAGCAGTACTTC.